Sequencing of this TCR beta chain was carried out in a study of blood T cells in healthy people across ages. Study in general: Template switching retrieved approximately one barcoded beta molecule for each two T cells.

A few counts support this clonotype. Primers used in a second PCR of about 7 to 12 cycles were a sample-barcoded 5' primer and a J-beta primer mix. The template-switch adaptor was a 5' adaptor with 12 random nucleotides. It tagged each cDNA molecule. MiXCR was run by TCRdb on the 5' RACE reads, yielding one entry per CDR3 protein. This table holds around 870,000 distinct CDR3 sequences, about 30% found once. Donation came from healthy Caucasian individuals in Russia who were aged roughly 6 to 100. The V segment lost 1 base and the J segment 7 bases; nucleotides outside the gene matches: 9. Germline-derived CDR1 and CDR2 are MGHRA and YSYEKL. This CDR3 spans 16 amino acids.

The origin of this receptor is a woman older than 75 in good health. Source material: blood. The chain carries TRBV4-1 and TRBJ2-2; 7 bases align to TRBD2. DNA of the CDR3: TGCGCCAGCAGCCAAGGGGGGGGACCCTACGGCGGGGAGCTGTTTTTT. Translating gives CASSQGGGPYGGELFF.